Listed below are T cell receptor beta chains from one sample, sequenced in a study of blood T cells in healthy people across ages. TCRdb recomputed calls from the 5' RACE reads with MiXCR, one row per CDR3 protein. The sample includes about 640,000 distinct CDR3 sequences, roughly 50% of them seen just once. The sample taken for sequencing was blood. The origin of the receptors is a man aged 55 to 69 in good health. Both conserved end residues are part of each CDR3. Each record gives: V gene, clone size, D gene, CDR3 length, J gene, CDR3 DNA, CDR3 protein. D genes are given only for firm matches. Clone size is stated in some rows and not others, as once, few, many or a class when expanded.

>TRBV20-1|few|.|13|TRBJ1-6
TGCAGTGCTAGAGATCGCAGGAGTTCACCCCTCCACTTT
CSARDRRSSPLHF
>TRBV27|many|TRBD2|14|TRBJ2-7
TGTGCCAGCAGCTACACTAGCGGGGCTTACGAGCAGTACTTC
CASSYTSGAYEQYF
>TRBV12-3/TRBV12-4|.|.|12|TRBJ1-2
TGTGCCAGCAGTTTTGGCAGGGATGGCTACACCTTC
CASSFGRDGYTF
>TRBV14|.|.|13|TRBJ2-7
TGTGCCAGCAGCCAAGACCCTCGTAACGAGCAGTACTTC
CASSQDPRNEQYF
>TRBV11-2|few|TRBD2|19|TRBJ2-3
TGTGCCAGCAGTCCTCGCGGGGGAGCGGGCCACCCAGCACGGGATACGCAGTATTTT
CASSPRGGAGHPARDTQYF
>TRBV4-2|.|.|14|TRBJ2-3
TGTGCCAGCAGCCAAGAAGCTAGCACAGATACGCAGTATTTT
CASSQEASTDTQYF
>TRBV29-1|.|.|13|TRBJ2-5
TGCAGCGTTGAAACCCATCTGTGGGAGACCCAGTACTTC
CSVETHLWETQYF
>TRBV28|.|.|15|TRBJ2-5
TGTGCCAGCAGTTTACCGCGGGGAAACCAAGAGACCCAGTACTTC
CASSLPRGNQETQYF
>TRBV5-1|few|TRBD1|15|TRBJ2-7
TGCGCCAGCAGCGAGGGACAGGGACCCCCCTACGAGCAGTACTTC
CASSEGQGPPYEQYF
>TRBV20-1|few|.|14|TRBJ2-1
TGCAGTGCTAGTGGCAGGGCAGGTTACAATGAGCAGTTCTTC
CSASGRAGYNEQFF
>TRBV6-6|.|.|13|TRBJ2-5
TGTGCCAGCAGCTACAGGGATGGGGAGACCCAGTACTTC
CASSYRDGETQYF
>TRBV4-2|.|.|13|TRBJ2-7
TGTGCCAGCAGCCAGGACTTGCTCAATGAGCAGTACTTC
CASSQDLLNEQYF
>TRBV20-1|many|.|13|TRBJ2-1
TGCAGTGCCCCTCCCCGGGTAGACAATGAGCAGTTCTTC
CSAPPRVDNEQFF
>TRBV6-2/TRBV6-3|.|.|15|TRBJ2-2
TGTGCCAGCAGTTACGGAGTATTCAACACCGGGGAGCTGTTTTTT
CASSYGVFNTGELFF
>TRBV27|.|.|12|TRBJ2-1
TGTGCCAGCAGTTACAGGACCAATGAGCAGTTCTTC
CASSYRTNEQFF
>TRBV5-6|.|.|13|TRBJ2-3
TGTGCCAGCAGCTCGGGACCCACAGATACGCAGTATTTT
CASSSGPTDTQYF
>TRBV20-1|.|.|11|TRBJ1-1
TGCAGTGTCCCACTGCTGGCTGAAGCTTTCTTT
CSVPLLAEAFF
>TRBV20-1|.|.|17|TRBJ1-5
TGCAGTGCTCTGCTGCTTGGGGGGCAGATTAGCAATCAGCCCCAGCATTTT
CSALLLGGQISNQPQHF
>TRBV10-3|.|.|14|TRBJ1-2
TGTGCCATCAGTGAGCGCCAGGCGAACGATGGCTACACCTTC
CAISERQANDGYTF
>TRBV9|.|.|15|TRBJ1-1
TGTGCCAGCAGCGCGACGACAGCCATGAACACTGAAGCTTTCTTT
CASSATTAMNTEAFF
>TRBV20-1|.|TRBD2|15|TRBJ2-5
TGCAGTGCCGAAGGCCAGCGGGGGTCCCGGGAGACCCAGTACTTC
CSAEGQRGSRETQYF
>TRBV6-2/TRBV6-3|.|TRBD1|16|TRBJ1-2
TGTGCCAGCAGTTACCCGTCGGACAGGGGGCTCTATGGCTACACCTTC
CASSYPSDRGLYGYTF
>TRBV20-1|.|TRBD2|18|TRBJ2-3
TGCAGTGCTAGTGGGAGTTTGGCGGGGGTTTATCGCACAGATACGCAGTATTTT
CSASGSLAGVYRTDTQYF
>TRBV6-6|.|.|14|TRBJ2-4
TGTGCCAGCAGTTACGTGTGGGGACCTAGTGAGCAGTACTTC
CASSYVWGPSEQYF
>TRBV5-6|many|.|13|TRBJ2-3
TGTGCCAGCAGCGGCGGCGGCGCAGATACGCAGTATTTT
CASSGGGADTQYF
>TRBV20-1|.|.|15|TRBJ2-1
TGCAGTGCTAGAGACCCCCGAGGGGCCAACAATGAGCAGTTCTTC
CSARDPRGANNEQFF
>TRBV25-1|.|.|11|TRBJ2-1
TGTGCCAGCAACGGGTACAATGAGCAGTTCTTC
CASNGYNEQFF
>TRBV6-5|.|.|12|TRBJ2-5
TGTGCCAGCAGTTCCGCGGGCCTCCCCCAGTACTTC
CASSSAGLPQYF
>TRBV25-1|.|TRBD1|15|TRBJ2-3
TGTGCCAGCACTGAGGGGGCCTTCAGCACAGATACGCAGTATTTT
CASTEGAFSTDTQYF
>TRBV20-1|.|.|12|TRBJ2-4
TGCAGTGCTGACAGGGTGGGGGGCATTCAGTACTTC
CSADRVGGIQYF
>TRBV20-1|few|TRBD1|14|TRBJ2-1
TGCAGTGCTAGATTTGGGACAGGGGGCGATGAGCAGTTCTTC
CSARFGTGGDEQFF
>TRBV12-3/TRBV12-4|once|.|14|TRBJ1-2
TGTGCCACCGACAAACCCGGGAACAACTATGGCTACACCTTC
CATDKPGNNYGYTF
>TRBV6-5|few|TRBD1|14|TRBJ1-2
TGTGCCAGCAGGACCCCCCGACAGGGTTATGGCTACACCTTC
CASRTPRQGYGYTF
>TRBV12-3/TRBV12-4|.|TRBD2|13|TRBJ2-3
TGTGCCAGCGGTCCCACTAGCGGAGATACGCAGTATTTT
CASGPTSGDTQYF
>TRBV5-1|.|TRBD2|16|TRBJ2-4
TGCGCCAGCAGCCCTCAGCTCACGGGGGGAGTCGACATTCAGTACTTC
CASSPQLTGGVDIQYF
>TRBV6-5|few|.|15|TRBJ2-7
TGTGCCAGCAGTTTCACCCGGACGGGCACCTACGAGCAGTACTTC
CASSFTRTGTYEQYF
>TRBV2|.|.|13|TRBJ1-2
TGTGCCGGCAGTGAAGCTCCTAACTATGGCTACACCTTC
CAGSEAPNYGYTF
>TRBV2|.|TRBD2|15|TRBJ2-3
TGTGCCAGCAGTCTAGCGGGGGGGCGCGGAGATACGCAGTATTTT
CASSLAGGRGDTQYF
>TRBV6-2/TRBV6-3|.|.|12|TRBJ1-5
TGTGCCAGCAGGGACAGAGATCAGCCCCAGCATTTT
CASRDRDQPQHF
>TRBV7-8|.|TRBD2|15|TRBJ2-1
TGTGCCAGCAGCCGTTCCGGGACTAGCGGGGGGAAAGAGTTCTTC
CASSRSGTSGGKEFF
>TRBV7-2|.|.|17|TRBJ2-7
TGTGCCAGCAGCTTCAATGGGGGGGCCTTGTCCTACAATGAGCAGTACTTC
CASSFNGGALSYNEQYF
>TRBV18|once|.|15|TRBJ2-5
TGTGCCAGCTCACCACCTGGCGGGGCACAGGAGACCCAGTACTTC
CASSPPGGAQETQYF
>TRBV11-2|.|.|14|TRBJ1-6
TGTGCCAGCAGCTTAAGAGGGGCCGATTCACCCCTCCACTTT
CASSLRGADSPLHF
>TRBV2|once|TRBD1|16|TRBJ2-1
TGTGCCAGCAGTGCTATAACAGGGGGCTCGGGAAATGAGCAGTTCTTC
CASSAITGGSGNEQFF
>TRBV28|.|.|13|TRBJ2-2
TGTGCCAGCAGACCCCGACCTACCGGGGAGCTGTTTTTT
CASRPRPTGELFF
>TRBV12-3/TRBV12-4|.|.|14|TRBJ2-5
TGTGCCAGCAAGGGGGACAATCCAAGAAGGACCCAGTACTTC
CASKGDNPRRTQYF
>TRBV20-1|.|TRBD2|15|TRBJ2-7
TGCAGTGCCTCCGTAGGGACTAGCGTATCCTACGAGCAGTACTTC
CSASVGTSVSYEQYF
>TRBV20-1|.|.|15|TRBJ1-6
TGCAGTGCTAGAGGTTCGGGATACTATAATTCACCCCTCCACTTT
CSARGSGYYNSPLHF
>TRBV5-1|few|.|17|TRBJ2-6
TGCGCCAGCAGCCCCCAACCGCCGGACTCTGGGGCCAACGTCCTGACTTTC
CASSPQPPDSGANVLTF
>TRBV18|.|.|16|TRBJ2-7
TGTGCCAGTTCCTCCCTCCCGGGGTCGGACCTCAACGAGCAGTACTTC
CASSSLPGSDLNEQYF
>TRBV7-9|few|TRBD2|17|TRBJ2-7
TGTGCCAGCGGGCGGACTAGCGGGGCGTCGAGCTCCTACGAGCAGTACTTC
CASGRTSGASSSYEQYF
>TRBV7-9|.|.|14|TRBJ1-2
TGTGCCAGCAGCTCCCCAGGTACCCACTATGGCTACACCTTC
CASSSPGTHYGYTF
>TRBV20-1|.|.|14|TRBJ2-7
TGCAGTGCTAGTGAACTTCCGAGCTCCTACGAGCAGTACTTC
CSASELPSSYEQYF
>TRBV20-1|.|TRBD1|13|TRBJ2-7
TGCAGTGCTTTGCGGACAGGGGTTGGCGAGCAGTACTTC
CSALRTGVGEQYF
>TRBV4-1|.|.|14|TRBJ2-1
TGCGCCAGCAGCCGCATCCTGGGGGGCAGTGAGCAGTTCTTC
CASSRILGGSEQFF
>TRBV7-2|few|TRBD1|14|TRBJ1-2
TGTGCCAGCAGCTTAGAGGGGACAGCAGGTGGCTACACCTTC
CASSLEGTAGGYTF
>TRBV6-1|.|TRBD2|11|TRBJ2-7
TGTGCCAGGAGCGGGGCCCACGAGCAGTACTTC
CARSGAHEQYF
>TRBV3-1|.|TRBD1|16|TRBJ2-4
TGTGCCAGCAGCCAAGACAGGGGGAACTTCAAAAACATTCAGTACTTC
CASSQDRGNFKNIQYF